Listed below are T cell receptor beta chains from one sample, sequenced in a study of blood T cell repertoires in COVID-19. Data came from immunoSEQ multiplex PCR; TCRdb stores just in-frame clones and leaves some out. The table has fewer than 60,000 clones, around four fifths seen once; the top ten hold more than 30%. The sample was peripheral blood. The receptors stem from a man aged 55 to 69 with COVID-19, enrolled during active disease. Both conserved end residues are part of each CDR3. A D gene is named only where the DNA matches it firmly. Expanded clones are given a class, and other clones once, few, many or no size at all.

>TRBV27|few|-|TRBJ1-1|11
CASTGYTEAFF
TGTGCCAGCACAGGGTACACTGAAGCTTTCTTT
>TRBV6-2/TRBV6-3|-|-|TRBJ1-5|14
CASSFQGSNQPQHF
TGTGCCAGCAGTTTCCAGGGTAGCAATCAGCCCCAGCATTTT
>TRBV5-8|few|-|TRBJ1-1|14
CASVVAWRNTEAFF
TGTGCCAGCGTCGTGGCGTGGAGGAACACTGAAGCTTTCTTT
>TRBV19|once|-|TRBJ2-5|15
CASSIDGSSWETQYF
TGTGCCAGTAGTATAGACGGGTCCAGTTGGGAGACCCAGTACTTC
>TRBV6-1|-|-|TRBJ1-5|14
CASSEAGGNQPQHF
TGTGCCAGCAGTGAAGCAGGGGGAAATCAGCCCCAGCATTTT
>TRBV14|-|TRBD1|TRBJ1-2|13
CASSRDRGYGYTF
TGTGCCAGCAGCCGGGACAGGGGCTATGGCTACACCTTC
>TRBV3-1/TRBV3-2|-|-|TRBJ2-5|15
CASSQVLGWQETQYF
TGTGCCAGCAGCCAGGTGTTGGGCTGGCAAGAGACCCAGTACTTC
>TRBV3-1/TRBV3-2|-|-|TRBJ2-5|15
CASSLRTGGAETQYF
TGTGCCAGCAGCCTTCGGACAGGCGGGGCAGAGACCCAGTACTTC
>TRBV7-2|-|-|TRBJ2-7|15
CASSSLPSEAYEQYF
TGTGCCAGCAGCTCCTTACCTTCAGAAGCCTACGAGCAGTACTTC
>TRBV7-2|-|TRBD1|TRBJ1-2|13
CASSLRGFDGYTF
TGTGCCAGCAGCCTCAGGGGGTTCGATGGCTACACCTTC
>TRBV15|-|TRBD1|TRBJ2-1|13
CATSYRGVDEQFF
TGTGCCACCAGCTACAGGGGGGTGGATGAGCAGTTCTTC
>TRBV20-1|-|-|TRBJ2-5|10
CSAGRETQYF
TGCAGTGCGGGGAGGGAGACCCAGTACTTC
>TRBV5-4|-|TRBD2|TRBJ2-5|16
CASSGTSGGARETQYF
TGTGCCAGCAGCGGGACTAGCGGGGGGGCCAGGGAGACCCAGTACTTC
>TRBV10-3|-|TRBD1|TRBJ1-5|15
CAISESTQGDQPQHF
TGTGCCATCAGTGAGTCGACCCAGGGGGATCAGCCCCAGCATTTT